The 3 T cell receptor beta chains below were found in one sample sequenced in a study of T cell repertoires in cytomegalovirus infection. MiXCR was run by TCRdb on the reads, yielding one entry per CDR3 protein. The sample lists some 350,000 distinct CDR3 sequences; about 34% were seen once. These TCRs' antigens remain unknown. The sample in question was cultured PBMCs, obtained from culture after CMV antigen stimulation. Receptor source: a human donor in good health (CMV status not recorded). Some clones in this sample may be carry-over from other donors' samples.

The chain uses TRBV25-1 and TRBJ1-1, with D possibly being TRBD1 (5 bases). This CDR3 contains 15 residues. Germline assignment: CDR1 MGHDK and CDR2 SYGVNS. V shed 6 bases and J shed 1 base, with 15 bases lying between them. The CDR3 sequence: CASSGDVGANTEAFF. CDR3 coding DNA: TGTGCCAGCAGCGGGGACGTCGGGGCGAACACTGAAGCTTTCTTT.

This clonotype was observed many times. This chain joins TRBV12-3 or TRBV12-4 and TRBJ1-2, with 11 bases lining up with TRBD1. V lost 4 bases and J lost 1; bases outside the gene matches: 5. This CDR3 spans 16 amino acids. The CDR3 DNA reads as TGTGCCAGCAGTTCCGCCGGGACAGGGGGTAACTATGGCTACACCTTC. Amino acid sequence: CASSSAGTGGNYGYTF.

Concerning this clonotype itself: It may be a read error: a sequence one base away is much more abundant. The chain joins TRBV4-1 to TRBJ1-4, with 8 bases identical to TRBD1. The length of the CDR3 is 18 residues. With V trimmed by 4 bases and J by 1 base, 11 bases remained unmatched. Germline CDR1 is MGHRA and CDR2 is YSYEKL. CDR3 protein: CASSLTLATGGTNEKLFF. The CDR3, as DNA: TGCGCCAGCAGCCTAACCCTCGCCACAGGGGGAACTAATGAAAAACTGTTTTTT.